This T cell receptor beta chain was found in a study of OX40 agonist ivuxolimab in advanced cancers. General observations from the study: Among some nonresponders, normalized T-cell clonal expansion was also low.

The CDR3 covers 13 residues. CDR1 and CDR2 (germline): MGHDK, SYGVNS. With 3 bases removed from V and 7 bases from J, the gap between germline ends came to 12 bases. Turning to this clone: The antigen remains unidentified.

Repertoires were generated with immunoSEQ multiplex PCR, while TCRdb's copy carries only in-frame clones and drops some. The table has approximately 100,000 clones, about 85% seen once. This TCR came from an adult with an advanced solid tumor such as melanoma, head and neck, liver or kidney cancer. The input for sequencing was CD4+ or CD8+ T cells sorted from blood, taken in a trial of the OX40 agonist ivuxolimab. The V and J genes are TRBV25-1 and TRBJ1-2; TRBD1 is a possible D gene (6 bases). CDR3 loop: CASSDWGQGGYTF. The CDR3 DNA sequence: TGTGCCAGCAGTGATTGGGGGCAGGGTGGCTACACCTTC.